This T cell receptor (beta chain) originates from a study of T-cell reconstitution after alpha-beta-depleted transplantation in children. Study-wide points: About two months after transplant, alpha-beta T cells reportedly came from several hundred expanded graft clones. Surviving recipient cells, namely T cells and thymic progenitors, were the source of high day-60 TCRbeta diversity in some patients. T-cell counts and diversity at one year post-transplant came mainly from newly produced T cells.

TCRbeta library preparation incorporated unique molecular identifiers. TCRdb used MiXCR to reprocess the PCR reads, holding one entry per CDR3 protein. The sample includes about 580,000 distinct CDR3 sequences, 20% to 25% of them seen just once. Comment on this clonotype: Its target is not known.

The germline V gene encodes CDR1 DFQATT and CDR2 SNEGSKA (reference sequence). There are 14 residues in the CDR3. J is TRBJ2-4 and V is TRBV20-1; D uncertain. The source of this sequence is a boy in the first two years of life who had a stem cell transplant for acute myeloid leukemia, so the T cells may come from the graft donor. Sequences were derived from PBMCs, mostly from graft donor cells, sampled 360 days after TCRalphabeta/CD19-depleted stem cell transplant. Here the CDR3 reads CGREGHNPKNIQYF. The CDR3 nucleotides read TGCGGGCGAGAAGGCCATAACCCCAAAAACATTCAGTACTTC.